One and the same sample provided the 21 T cell receptor beta chains below, sequenced in a study of CXCR3-negative and CXCR3-positive naive CD8 T cells. Findings and caveats of the study: TRB CDR3s of CXCR3-positive naive cells were more hydrophobic than those of CXCR3-negative naive cells.

UMI-labeled 5' RACE yielded the TRB cDNA libraries. Each CDR3 protein gets one entry in TCRdb, which reprocessed the 5' RACE reads and gives no DNA. The table counts about 120,000 distinct CDR3 sequences; 0.35% to 0.4% lies in the top ten. These receptors are not linked to any known antigen. The specimen sequenced was naive CXCR3+ CD8+ T cells from blood. Subset given: CD45RO-CCR7+CD27+CD95- naive CD8+ T cells expressing CXCR3 (TNR3+). The receptors shown here come from a human donor in good health. Some clones in this sample may be carry-over from other donors' samples.

This chain joins TRBV6-2 or TRBV6-3 and TRBJ2-5; TCRdb returns TRBD1, unconfirmable since there is no DNA. The CDR3 is made up of 14 amino acids. Per germline, CDR1 MNHEY and CDR2 SVGEGT. Here the CDR3 reads CASSSRTVQETQYF.

V and J are TRBV29-1 and TRBJ2-7; TCRdb proposes TRBD1, but this gene call is untestable without DNA. This CDR3 has 11 residues. Germline V lookup: CDR1 SQVTM, CDR2 ANQGSEA. The CDR3 region is CSVVQAYEQYF.

V is TRBV12-3 or TRBV12-4 and J is TRBJ2-7; TCRdb picks TRBD2, but there is no DNA to check that call. The CDR3 has 16 residues. The chain's CDR3 is CASPSGTSGALGEQYF.

V usage is TRBV19 and J usage is TRBJ1-5; TCRdb selects TRBD1, and the lack of DNA leaves this call unchecked. There are 15 residues in the CDR3. Germline assignment: CDR1 LNHDA and CDR2 SQIVND (reference sequence). The CDR3 sequence: CASSIWGNGRQPQHF.

The chain carries TRBV14 and TRBJ1-2; TCRdb's assignment of TRBD1 cannot be checked, as there is no DNA. This CDR3 contains 15 residues. Germline loops: CDR1 SGHDN, CDR2 FVKESK. The CDR3 sequence is CASSQVHRDSYGYTF.

The chain uses TRBV7-3 and TRBJ2-3; TCRdb returns TRBD2, unconfirmable since there is no DNA. The germline CDR1 and CDR2 sequences are SGHTA and FQGTGA. This CDR3 has 16 amino acids. CDR3 in amino acids: CASSFLAGGPPDTQYF.

V usage is TRBV20-1 and J usage is TRBJ2-7; TCRdb returns TRBD1, unconfirmable since there is no DNA. The V gene's germline CDR1 is DFQATT and CDR2 SNEGSKA (reference sequence). This CDR3 has 12 amino acids. CDR3 residues: CSARQGNYEQYF.

This chain joins TRBV7-8 and TRBJ2-3. Germline CDR1 reads SGHVS; CDR2 reads FQNEAQ. This CDR3 has 16 amino acids. CDR3 protein: CASSLRPLSYTDTQYF. Supplemented by reference TRBV7-8 and TRBJ2-3, the full variable domain reads GAGVSQSPRYKVAKRGQDVALRCDPISGHVSLFWYQQALGQGPEFLTYFQNEAQLDKSGLPSDRFFAERPEGSVSTLKIQRTQQEDSAVYLCASSLRPLSYTDTQYFGPGTRLTVL.

The gene calls are TRBV4-2 and TRBJ2-1; TCRdb lists TRBD2, though no DNA is available to test this call. The CDR3 spans 16 residues. CDR1 is LGHNA and CDR2 is YNFKEQ in the germline V gene. The CDR3 protein is CASSPHGAGGTDEQFF.

The V call is TRBV7-9, the J call TRBJ1-2; TCRdb's D call of TRBD1 is untestable without DNA. This CDR3 is 16 amino acids long. Germline-derived CDR1 and CDR2 are SEHNR and FQNEAQ (reference sequence). The CDR3 protein is CASSLAPGTDPIGYTF.

This sequence joins TRBV28 and TRBJ1-1; lacking DNA, the TRBD1 call made by TCRdb goes unchecked. The germline CDR1 and CDR2 sequences are MDHEN and SYDVKM. This CDR3 is 14 amino acids long. The CDR3 here is CASSTRDAEYEAFF.

The chain employs TRBV10-3 and TRBJ2-1; as DNA is missing, the TRBD1 call by TCRdb cannot be tested. The CDR3 spans 15 residues. From germline, CDR1 is ENHRY and CDR2 SYGVKD. The CDR3 protein is CAISTTGESYNEQFF.

The rearrangement links TRBV14 to TRBJ2-3. The CDR3 has 15 residues. From germline, CDR1 is SGHDN and CDR2 FVKESK. This chain's CDR3 is CASSQDMRSTDTQYF.

The chain recombines TRBV20-1 with TRBJ1-2; TCRdb's assignment of TRBD1 cannot be checked, as there is no DNA. The CDR3 is 14 amino acids. Germline CDR1 is DFQATT and CDR2 is SNEGSKA (reference sequence). The CDR3 region is CSAPPDRGYYGYTF.

This chain links TRBV27 with TRBJ2-1; TCRdb names TRBD2, which stays unverified in the absence of DNA. CDR1 MNHEY and CDR2 SMNVEV come from the germline V gene (reference sequence). The CDR3 spans 18 residues. This CDR3 reads CASSSQALGSDSYNEQFF.

The chain carries TRBV28 and TRBJ2-7; TCRdb outputs TRBD2, but without DNA this stays unchecked. The CDR3 is 15 amino acids. Germline assignment: CDR1 MDHEN and CDR2 SYDVKM. The CDR3 loop is CASRPRAGVNYEQYF. Together with reference TRBV28 and TRBJ2-7, the CDR3 gives the full variable domain: DVKVTQSSRYLVKRTGEKVFLECVQDMDHENMFWYRQDPGLGLRLIYFSYDVKMKEKGDIPEGYSVSREKKERFSLILESASTNQTSMYLCASRPRAGVNYEQYFGPGTRLTVT.

The V gene is TRBV12-3 or TRBV12-4, the J gene TRBJ2-3; TCRdb's assignment of TRBD2 cannot be checked, as there is no DNA. The CDR3 is made up of 17 amino acids. This chain's CDR3 is CASSTTRLAGEGDTQYF.

This chain joins TRBV12-3 or TRBV12-4 and TRBJ2-3; TCRdb returns TRBD1, unconfirmable since there is no DNA. The CDR3 consists of 16 residues. This CDR3 is CASSPGTGDSTDTQYF.

The V call is TRBV28, the J call TRBJ1-4. The germline V gene has CDR1 MDHEN and CDR2 SYDVKM. The CDR3 covers 16 residues. CDR3 region: CASSYTGPYPGEKLFF.

The V call is TRBV7-9, the J call TRBJ1-4. The CDR3 is 14 residues long. From germline, CDR1 is SEHNR and CDR2 FQNEAQ (reference sequence). Here the CDR3 reads CASTDPATNEKLFF.

V gene TRBV20-1 combines with J gene TRBJ2-5; lacking DNA, the TRBD2 call made by TCRdb goes unchecked. Germline assignment: CDR1 DFQATT and CDR2 SNEGSKA (reference sequence). CDR3 length equals 15 residues. The CDR3 is CSARGLADERETQYF.